Following are 18 T cell receptor beta chains from one sample sequenced in a study of OX40 agonist ivuxolimab in advanced cancers. Data came from immunoSEQ multiplex PCR; TCRdb stores just in-frame clones and leaves some out. The profile shows roughly 79,000 clones, around 92% of them singletons. The material sequenced was CD4+ or CD8+ T cells sorted from blood, taken in a trial of the OX40 agonist ivuxolimab. These TCRs come from an adult with an advanced solid tumor such as melanoma, head and neck, liver or kidney cancer.

The chain recombines TRBV4-3 with TRBJ2-3, with 15 nucleotides matching TRBD2. The V segment lost 4 bases and the J segment 9 bases; nucleotides outside the gene matches: 8. Germline V gene data show CDR1 as LGHNA and CDR2 as YSLEER. The length of the CDR3 is 16 residues. In nucleotides, the CDR3 is TGCGCCAGCAGCCCCCGGACTAGCGGGGGGGGTCTAACGCAGTATTTT. Translating it yields CASSPRTSGGGLTQYF.

The genes are TRBV29-1 and TRBJ2-2; D might be TRBD1 or TRBD2, each matching 5 bases. The germline gives CDR1 SQVTM, CDR2 ANQGSEA. V was trimmed by 0 bases and J by 4 bases, leaving 12 bases between them. The CDR3 has 15 residues. CDR3 region: CSVEETGTGTGELFF. CDR3 nucleotide sequence: TGCAGCGTTGAAGAAACCGGGACGGGCACCGGGGAGCTGTTTTTT.

The V call is TRBV28, the J call TRBJ2-7; 7 bases line up with TRBD2. Germline values: CDR1 MDHEN, CDR2 SYDVKM. After removal of 5 bases from V and 4 bases from J, the junction contained 14 bases not matched to a gene. The CDR3 has 16 amino acids. CDR3 sequence: CASSLLGIWEGYEQYF. CDR3 nucleotides: TGTGCCAGCAGTCTACTCGGCATTTGGGAGGGTTACGAGCAGTACTTC.

The chain has TRBV4-2 and TRBJ1-1; 7 bases match TRBD1. The V and J ends lost 4 bases and 4 bases, in that order; junction bases with no gene match: 12. This CDR3 spans 16 amino acids. Germline V gene lookup returns CDR1 LGHNA and CDR2 YNFKEQ. CDR3 DNA: TGTGCCAGCAGCCTTATGGGACCCAGGGGGACCACTGAAGCTTTCTTT. It encodes CASSLMGPRGTTEAFF.

This clone was seen only a few times. The chain links TRBV5-1 to TRBJ2-7, with 10 bases lining up with TRBD1. The length of the CDR3 is 16 residues. Germline lookup yields CDR1 SGHRS and CDR2 YFSETQ. The junction had 6 bases not matched to a gene; V was cut back by 3 bases and J by 0 bases. The CDR3 reads CASSWTGGLSSYEQYF. The DNA for the CDR3 is TGCGCCAGCAGCTGGACAGGGGGGCTTAGCTCCTACGAGCAGTACTTC.

The V call is TRBV7-2, the J call TRBJ2-2; 7 bases are shared with TRBD2. Germline V CDR1 and CDR2: SGHTA, FQGNSA. J was trimmed by 2 bases and V by 5 bases; bases with no gene match: 8. This CDR3 contains 16 residues. The CDR3 region has the DNA TGTGCCAGCAGCCAGCAGGGCGGGGGAAACACCGGGGAGCTGTTTTTT. Amino acids: CASSQQGGGNTGELFF.

The chain couples TRBV28 to TRBJ2-1; the D gene is possibly TRBD2 (6 bases). V lost 3 bases to trimming and J lost 4 bases, with 16 bases between them. This CDR3 region has 16 residues. Germline values: CDR1 MDHEN, CDR2 SYDVKM. The CDR3 spells CASSFFPGLRYNEQFF. The CDR3 DNA is TGTGCCAGCAGTTTTTTCCCGGGACTTAGGTACAATGAGCAGTTCTTC.

This clone was counted a few times. The genes are TRBV28 and TRBJ2-7; 11 nucleotides align to TRBD1. The V gene end was trimmed by 6 bases and the J gene end by 7 bases; junction bases not matched to a gene: 11. The length of the CDR3 is 15 residues. The germline V gene encodes CDR1 MDHEN and CDR2 SYDVKM. CDR3 loop: CASRIRTGTGGEQYF. Written as DNA, the CDR3 is TGTGCCAGCAGAATCCGAACAGGGACAGGGGGGGAGCAGTACTTC.

The CDR3 spells CASSLVRQPYTYNEQFF. CDR3 nucleotide sequence: TGTGCCAGCAGCTTAGTCCGGCAGCCTTACACCTACAATGAGCAGTTCTTC. The gene calls are TRBV7-2 and TRBJ2-1; D is ambiguous. The CDR3 runs to 17 residues. Germline assignment: CDR1 SGHTA and CDR2 FQGNSA. Deletions cut 1 base from V and 2 bases from J, with 15 bases between.

The chain employs TRBV7-9 and TRBJ2-1; 7 nucleotides line up with TRBD2. From germline, CDR1 is SEHNR and CDR2 FQNEAQ (reference sequence). The CDR3 sequence is 16 residues long. The trim removed 2 bases at V and 2 bases at J, leaving 6 bases unmatched. The CDR3 region is CASSLIIGRTYNEQFF. For the CDR3, the DNA is TGTGCCAGCAGCTTAATCATCGGGAGGACCTACAATGAGCAGTTCTTC.

V and J are TRBV9 and TRBJ2-1; the D gene is possibly TRBD2 (5 bases). Trimming left V 7 bases short and J 10 bases short, with 15 bases between. CDR1 is SGDLS, CDR2 YYNGEE, per germline. This CDR3 has 12 amino acids. The CDR3 here is CASGLALGEQFF. The DNA of the CDR3 is TGTGCCAGCGGGCTAGCTTTAGGCGAGCAGTTCTTC.

The chain recombines TRBV7-6 with TRBJ2-7; D may be TRBD1 (6 bases). CDR3 length: 19 amino acids. V shed 2 bases and J shed 0 bases, with 23 bases lying between them. CDR1 is SGHVS, CDR2 FNYEAQ, per germline. CDR3 loop: CASSLPSDRFEESSYEQYF. The CDR3 DNA is TGTGCCAGCAGCTTACCTTCTGACAGGTTCGAAGAAAGCTCCTACGAGCAGTACTTC.

V is TRBV5-4 and J is TRBJ2-7, with 8 positions matching TRBD2. The CDR3 is 15 amino acids. V dropped 1 base and J dropped 1; count of bases not matched to a gene: 4. Germline V gene lookup returns CDR1 SGHNT and CDR2 YYREEE (reference sequence). The CDR3: CASSLNSGASYEQYF. CDR3 nucleotide sequence: TGTGCCAGCAGCTTGAATAGCGGGGCGTCCTACGAGCAGTACTTC.

This chain's CDR3 is CASSYAGTGELFF. DNA of the CDR3: TGTGCCAGCAGTTACGCCGGAACCGGGGAGCTGTTTTTT. V is TRBV6-6 and J is TRBJ2-2; D remains ambiguous. Trimming shortened V by 2 bases and J by 5 bases, and 6 bases separated the two germline ends. The CDR3 length is 13 residues. CDR1 and CDR2 (germline): MNHNY, SVGAGI (reference sequence).

The rearrangement joins TRBV7-9 to TRBJ1-4; TRBD1 matches at 10 bases. The CDR3 runs 14 residues. Germline CDR1 and CDR2: SEHNR and FQNEAQ (reference sequence). V shed 4 bases, J shed 6 bases, and the junction held 2 bases outside the gene matches. The DNA for the CDR3 is TGTGCCAGCAGCTATGGGACAGGGGATGAAAAACTGTTTTTT. Translating it yields CASSYGTGDEKLFF.

The V call is TRBV27, the J call TRBJ2-3, with 7 bases that match TRBD2. Looked up from germline, CDR1 is MNHEY and CDR2 is SMNVEV (reference sequence). Trimming removed 6 bases from V and 2 bases from J; junction bases left unmatched: 8. This CDR3 has 15 amino acids. CDR3 DNA: TGTGCCAGCAGCACATGGGAGGGCCCCACAGATACGCAGTATTTT. Amino acid sequence: CASSTWEGPTDTQYF.

The chain recombines TRBV29-1 with TRBJ1-1; no definite D call. Trimming took off 3 bases at V and 6 bases at J, with 11 bases between the two ends. CDR1 and CDR2 (germline): SQVTM, ANQGSEA. The CDR3 has 12 residues. Here the CDR3 reads CSVDFREAEAFF. Here the CDR3 DNA reads TGCAGCGTTGATTTCCGGGAGGCTGAAGCTTTCTTT.

The J gene is TRBJ2-3, the V gene TRBV2; TRBD2 might be the D (6 bases). The V gene's germline CDR1 is SNHLY and CDR2 FYNNEI. V gave up 7 bases and J gave up 2 bases, with 22 bases separating them. This CDR3 has 17 residues. CDR3 coding DNA: TGTGCCAGCAAAAAACCCCGGGGGTTACAAACCACAGATACGCAGTATTTT. The encoded protein is CASKKPRGLQTTDTQYF.